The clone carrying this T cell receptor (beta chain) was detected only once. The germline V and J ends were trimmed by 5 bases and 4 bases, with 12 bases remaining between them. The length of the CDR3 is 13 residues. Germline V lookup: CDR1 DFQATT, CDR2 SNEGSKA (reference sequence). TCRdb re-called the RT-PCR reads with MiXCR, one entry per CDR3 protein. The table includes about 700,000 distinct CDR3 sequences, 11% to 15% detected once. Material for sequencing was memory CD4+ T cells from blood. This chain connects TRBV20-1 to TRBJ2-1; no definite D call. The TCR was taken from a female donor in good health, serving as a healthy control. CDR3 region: CSAVDPNYNEQFF. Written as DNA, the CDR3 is TGCAGTGCTGTGGACCCGAATTACAATGAGCAGTTCTTC.